These T cell receptor beta chains were read from a single sample in a study of CD8 T cells in ankylosing spondylitis. A single record per CDR3 protein comes from TCRdb applying MiXCR to the 5' RACE reads. The sample holds fewer than 350,000 distinct CDR3 sequences, roughly 12% seen once. The sample consisted of blood, either unsorted or a sorted T cell fraction (not recorded which). These receptors came from a female donor with ankylosing spondylitis or in good health (not recorded which). CDR3s include the opening cysteine and the closing phenylalanine or tryptophan. A D gene is named only where the DNA matches it firmly. Size tells how often a clone was seen (once, few, many) or the class of an expanded clone, and some rows leave it out.

d_call clone_size j_call v_call cdr3_nt cdr3_aa
TRBD2 - TRBJ2-7 TRBV20-1 TGCAGTGCTCCTAGTGGGCGGGGGGGCGTCTACGAGCAGTACTTC CSAPSGRGGVYEQYF
- - TRBJ2-2 TRBV10-3 TGTGCCATCACCTACGCGGACACCCCCGCGAACACCGGGGAGCTGTTTTTT CAITYADTPANTGELFF
- - TRBJ2-7 TRBV28 TGTGCCAGCGCGGCGGTCGGTGGGTCCTACGAGCAGTACTTC CASAAVGGSYEQYF
- many TRBJ2-1 TRBV6-1 TGTGCCAGCAGTGGTTCCGGGACCGACTCCTACAATGAGCAGTTCTTC CASSGSGTDSYNEQFF
- many TRBJ1-6 TRBV5-1 TGCGCCAGCAGCTTATCCGGGATCAACCTTAATTCACCCCTCCACTTT CASSLSGINLNSPLHF
- few TRBJ2-5 TRBV12-3/TRBV12-4 TGTGCCAGCAGTTTACTAGCATCACAAGAGACCCAGTACTTC CASSLLASQETQYF
TRBD2 many TRBJ2-3 TRBV12-3/TRBV12-4 TGTGCCACTGGGACTAGCGGCGCGGGTACGCAGTATTTT CATGTSGAGTQYF
TRBD2 few TRBJ2-1 TRBV20-1 TGCAGTGCTAGAGTCCTAGCGGGAAACTCCTACAATGAGCAGTTCTTC CSARVLAGNSYNEQFF
- few TRBJ2-1 TRBV18 TGTGCCAGCTCCCCAGACCCGGGACATTCCTACAATGAGCAGTTCTTC CASSPDPGHSYNEQFF
- many TRBJ2-7 TRBV5-1 TGCGCCAGCAGCTTAGATAAACGGGACCCTTTCTCCTACGAGCAGTACTTC CASSLDKRDPFSYEQYF
- many TRBJ2-2 TRBV11-2 TGTGCCAGCAGCCTAGGAGGGGGCGGACTCTCACGTCGGAAGCTGTTTTTT CASSLGGGGLSRRKLFF
- many TRBJ2-3 TRBV12-3/TRBV12-4 TGTGCCAGCCGCTCAGAGCCTCACACAGATACGCAGTATTTT CASRSEPHTDTQYF
- - TRBJ2-7 TRBV5-1 TGCGCCAGCAGCTTCAATTCGGGCTACGAGCAGTACTTC CASSFNSGYEQYF
- many TRBJ1-2 TRBV5-6 TGTGCCAGCAGCTTGGGGTCTGGGGGTTTCTATGGCTACACCTTC CASSLGSGGFYGYTF
TRBD1 - TRBJ1-2 TRBV5-1 TGCGCCAGCAGCGGGCAGGGGGCGCAGGGCGGCTACACCTTC CASSGQGAQGGYTF
TRBD1 many TRBJ2-1 TRBV5-6 TGTGCCAGCAGCTTGGTCTCCGGACAGGGTGACAATGAGCAGTTCTTC CASSLVSGQGDNEQFF
- many TRBJ1-2 TRBV20-1 TGCAGTGCTAGGAGTCAGGGGAACTATGGCTACACCTTC CSARSQGNYGYTF
TRBD2 few TRBJ2-1 TRBV3-1 TGTGCCAGCAGGTATTCCGGGACTAGCGGGCGGGAGCAGTTCTTC CASRYSGTSGREQFF
- - TRBJ1-5 TRBV10-3 TGTGCCATCAGTGAGTCTGCGGGATTCAATCAGCCCCAGCATTTT CAISESAGFNQPQHF
- few TRBJ1-4 TRBV7-9 TGTGCCAGCAGCTTCCCACCGGGGACCGCAACTAATGAAAAACTGTTTTTT CASSFPPGTATNEKLFF
- many TRBJ2-1 TRBV5-1 TGCGCCAGCAGCCTATTGACATTGAGCAATGAGCAGTTCTTC CASSLLTLSNEQFF
- few TRBJ1-1 TRBV20-1 TGCAGTGCTAGGCCTATCACTGAAGCTTTCTTT CSARPITEAFF